In its sample, the clone carrying this T cell receptor (beta chain) was seen many times. Its target is unknown. From the RACE reads, TCRdb called clonotypes with MiXCR, one entry per CDR3 protein. The table lists tens of thousands of distinct CDR3 sequences, around 6.8% of them singletons. These data come from a study of human T cells and chemical hapten exposure. Study as a whole: After 6 days, upper back 0.01% DPC patch tests were scored. Small volume differences among pooled libraries mainly caused per-sample TCR yield variation. Study-level findings and limits: Expanded TCRs were compared with controls, and the expanded TCRs formed significantly more large CDR3 similarity clusters.

This CDR3 has 17 residues. Germline CDR1 and CDR2: MGHRA and YSYEKL. Trimming took off 0 bases at V and 6 bases at J, with 18 bases between the two ends. The time point here: patch test 1, 2 weeks after DPC sensitization. Documented treatment: therapeutic diphenylcyclopropenone sensitization with weekly scalp DPC. The total RNA was obtained from whole blood that was not fractionated. Prior to each patch test being applied, blood was drawn. V and J are TRBV4-1 and TRBJ2-1, with D hard to call. This specimen was whole blood, taken in connection with sensitization to the hapten diphenylcyclopropenone (DPC). This TCR came from a woman in her 30s with alopecia areata. Some clones in this sample may be carry-over from other donors' samples. The CDR3 DNA reads as TGCGCCAGCAGCCAAGATCGGACGGCTTGGCGGAGCAATGAGCAGTTCTTC. Its translation: CASSQDRTAWRSNEQFF.